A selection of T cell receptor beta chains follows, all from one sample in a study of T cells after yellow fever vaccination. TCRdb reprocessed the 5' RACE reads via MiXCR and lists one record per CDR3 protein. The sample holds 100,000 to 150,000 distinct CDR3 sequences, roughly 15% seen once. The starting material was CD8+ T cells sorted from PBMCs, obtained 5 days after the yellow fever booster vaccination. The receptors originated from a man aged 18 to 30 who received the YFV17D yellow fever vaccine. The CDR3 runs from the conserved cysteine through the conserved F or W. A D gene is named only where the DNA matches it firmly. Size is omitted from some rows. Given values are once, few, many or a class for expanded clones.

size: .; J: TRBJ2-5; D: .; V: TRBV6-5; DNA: TGTGCCAGCAGTATGGCAGGGGAAGAGACCCAGTACTTC; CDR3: CASSMAGEETQYF
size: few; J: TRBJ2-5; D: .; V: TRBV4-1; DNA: TGCGCCAGCAGCCCCCCTGGGACTGATCAGACCCAGTACTTC; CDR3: CASSPPGTDQTQYF
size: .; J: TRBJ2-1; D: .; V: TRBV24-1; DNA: TGTGCCACCAGTGATTTAAAGGGGGGTAACAATGAGCAGTTCTTC; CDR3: CATSDLKGGNNEQFF
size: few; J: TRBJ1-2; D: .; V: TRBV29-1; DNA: TGCAGCGTTGTGGGGGATGACAAGAAATCTAACTATGGCTACACCTTC; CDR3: CSVVGDDKKSNYGYTF
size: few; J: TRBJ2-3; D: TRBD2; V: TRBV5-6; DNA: TGTGCCAGCAGCTTGGTTTCTAGCGGGGGAATAGGCCTCGATACGCAGTATTTT; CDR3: CASSLVSSGGIGLDTQYF
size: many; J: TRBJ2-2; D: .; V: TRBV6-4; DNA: TGTGCCAGCAGTGACAGGGACACCGGGGAGCTGTTTTTT; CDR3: CASSDRDTGELFF
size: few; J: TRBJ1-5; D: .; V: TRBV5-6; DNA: TGTGCCAGCAGCTCACAGGGAGTCAATCAGCCCCAGCATTTT; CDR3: CASSSQGVNQPQHF
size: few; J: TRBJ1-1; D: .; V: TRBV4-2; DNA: TGTGCCAGCAGCCAAAGGGCGAACACTGAAGCTTTCTTT; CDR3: CASSQRANTEAFF
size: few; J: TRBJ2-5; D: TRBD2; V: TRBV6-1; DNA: TGTGCCAGCAGTGCGGTCCCTCGATTGGGGCCTCGGACCCTAGCGGACCAAGAGACCCAGTACTTC; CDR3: CASSAVPRLGPRTLADQETQYF
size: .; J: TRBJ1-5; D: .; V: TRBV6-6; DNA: TGTGCCAGCAGCTTTCCAGATTATAGCAATCAGCCCCAGCATTTT; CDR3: CASSFPDYSNQPQHF
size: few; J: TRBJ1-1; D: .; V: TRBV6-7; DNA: TGTGCCAGTCCGACAGCGCATAAGAACACTGAAGCTTTCTTT; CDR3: CASPTAHKNTEAFF
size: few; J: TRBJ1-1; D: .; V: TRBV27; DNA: TGTGCCAGCAGTTATTATCCTCAGGGGAACGCTGAAGCTTTCTTT; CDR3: CASSYYPQGNAEAFF
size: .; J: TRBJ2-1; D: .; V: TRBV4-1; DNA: TGCGCCAGCAGCCCCTCCTGGACGGATTCCTACAATGAGCAGTTCTTC; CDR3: CASSPSWTDSYNEQFF
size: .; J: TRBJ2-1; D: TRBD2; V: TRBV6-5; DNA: TGTGCCAGCAGTTACTCGACTAGCGGGGCCGCCGAGCAGTTCTTC; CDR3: CASSYSTSGAAEQFF
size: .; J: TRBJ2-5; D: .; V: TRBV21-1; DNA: TGTGCCAGCAGCTGGGACAGGGGAAAGACCCAGTACTTC; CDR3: CASSWDRGKTQYF
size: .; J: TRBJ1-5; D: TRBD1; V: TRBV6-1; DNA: TGTGCCAGCAGTGAGGGAGGGGGCATGGAGCCCCAGCATTTT; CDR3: CASSEGGGMEPQHF
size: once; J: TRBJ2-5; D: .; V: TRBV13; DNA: TGTGCCAGCAGCAGTTATGTCGAAGCCGGGGCCCATCGGGACTTC; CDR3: CASSSYVEAGAHRDF
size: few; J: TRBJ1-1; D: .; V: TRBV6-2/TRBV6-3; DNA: TGTGCCAGCAGTACGGCCTCCGGGTCATCGGCGAACACTGAAGCTTTCTTT; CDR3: CASSTASGSSANTEAFF
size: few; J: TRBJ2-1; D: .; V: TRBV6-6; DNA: TGTGCCAGCAGTTACTGGGTGGCTAGCAGTAGTTCCGAGCAGTTCTTC; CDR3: CASSYWVASSSSEQFF
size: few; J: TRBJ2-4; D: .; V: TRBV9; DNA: TGTGCCAGCAGCGCGAGGAACCGAGAGGACATTCAGTACTTC; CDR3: CASSARNREDIQYF
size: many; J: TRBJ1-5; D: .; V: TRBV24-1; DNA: TGTGCCACCAGTCCAGGTTGGAATCAGCCCCAGCATTTT; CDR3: CATSPGWNQPQHF
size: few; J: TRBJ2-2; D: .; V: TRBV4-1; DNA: TGCGCCAGCAGCCGGGGCCCCGCGAACACCGGGGAGCTGTTTTTT; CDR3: CASSRGPANTGELFF
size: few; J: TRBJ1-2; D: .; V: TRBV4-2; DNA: TGTGCCAGCAGCCAAGATCCGGCCTATAACTATGGCTACACCTTC; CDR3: CASSQDPAYNYGYTF
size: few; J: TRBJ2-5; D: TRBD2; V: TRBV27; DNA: TGTGCCAGCAGTTGGGGGGTAGCGGGGAAAGAGACCCAGTACTTC; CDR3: CASSWGVAGKETQYF
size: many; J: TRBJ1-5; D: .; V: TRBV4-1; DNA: TGCGCCAGCAGCCCATACGTTGGAGGACGGGGGTGGCCCCAGCATTTT; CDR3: CASSPYVGGRGWPQHF
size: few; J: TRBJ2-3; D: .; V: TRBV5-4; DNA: TGTGCCAGCAGCTGGGCGGGAGATACGCAGTATTTT; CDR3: CASSWAGDTQYF
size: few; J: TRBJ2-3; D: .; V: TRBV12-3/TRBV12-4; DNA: TGTGCCAGCAGCCCGATCGGATTTGATACGCAGTATTTT; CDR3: CASSPIGFDTQYF
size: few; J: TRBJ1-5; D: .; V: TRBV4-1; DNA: TGCGCCAGCAGCCCTCTGACACGTAGCAATCAGCCCCAGCATTTT; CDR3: CASSPLTRSNQPQHF
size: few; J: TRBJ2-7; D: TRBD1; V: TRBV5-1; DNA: TGCGCCAGCAGCTTCGGACAGGCCTCCTACGAGCAGTACTTC; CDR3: CASSFGQASYEQYF
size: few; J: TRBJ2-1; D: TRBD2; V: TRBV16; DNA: TGTGCCAGCAGCCAGAGACTAGCGGGGTACAATGAGCAGTTCTTC; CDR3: CASSQRLAGYNEQFF
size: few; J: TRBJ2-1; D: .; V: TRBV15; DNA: TGTGCCACCAGCATTAGAAGCTCCTACAATGAGCAGTTCTTC; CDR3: CATSIRSSYNEQFF
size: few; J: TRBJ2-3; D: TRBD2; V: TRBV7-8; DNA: TGTGCCAGCAGCTCGATCGGACGGGAGAAGCGGGGGGGCATGTGGGGTACGCAGTATTTT; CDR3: CASSSIGREKRGGMWGTQYF
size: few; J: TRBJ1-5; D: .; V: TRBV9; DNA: TGTGCCAGCAGCTCGGGAGATCAGCCCCAGCATTTT; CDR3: CASSSGDQPQHF
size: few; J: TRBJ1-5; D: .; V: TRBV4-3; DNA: TGCGCCAGCAGCCAAGGTTGGCAGGGTGGGAATCAGCCCCAGCATTTT; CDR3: CASSQGWQGGNQPQHF
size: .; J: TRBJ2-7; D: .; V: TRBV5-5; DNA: TGTGCCAGCAGCCCCCCCGAAAGGGTATACGAGCAGTACTTC; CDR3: CASSPPERVYEQYF
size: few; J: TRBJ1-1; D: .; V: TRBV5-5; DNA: TGTGCCAGCAGCTTGGCCGAGGGGTGGAGGGCTTTCTTT; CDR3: CASSLAEGWRAFF
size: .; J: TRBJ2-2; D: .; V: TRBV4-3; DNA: TGCGCCAGCAGCCAAGATATAGGTAACACCGGGGAGCTGTTTTTT; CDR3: CASSQDIGNTGELFF
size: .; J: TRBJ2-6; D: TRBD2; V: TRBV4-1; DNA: TGCGCCAGCACGGGGACTAGCGGATTCTCTGGGGCCAACGTCCTGACTTTC; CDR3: CASTGTSGFSGANVLTF
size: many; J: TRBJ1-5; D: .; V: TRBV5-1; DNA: TGCGCCAGCAGCTTGGGAGGACAGAGCAATCAGCCCCAGCATTTT; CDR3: CASSLGGQSNQPQHF
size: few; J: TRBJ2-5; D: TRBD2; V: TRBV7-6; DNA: TGTGCCAGCAGTCCAATAAGAGGCGTAGCGGGGGGTATCCAAGAGACCCAGTACTTC; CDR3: CASSPIRGVAGGIQETQYF
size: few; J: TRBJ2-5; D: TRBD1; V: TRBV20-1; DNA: TGCAGAGCGGACAGGGAACAAGAGACCCAGTACTTC; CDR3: CRADREQETQYF
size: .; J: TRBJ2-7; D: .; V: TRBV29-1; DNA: TGCAGCGTTTTGACCCTGGGGTACGAGCAGTACTTC; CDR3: CSVLTLGYEQYF